These 15 T cell receptor beta chains were all obtained from the same sample, sequenced in a study of response to subunit inactivated influenza vaccine. TCRdb re-derived calls from the RT-PCR reads in MiXCR, one entry per CDR3 protein. The sample yields around 320,000 distinct CDR3 sequences, 22% seen once. The source material was PBMCs from blood, sampled less than 22 months after vaccination. These TCRs come from a man between 50 and 69 years old who received an inactivated influenza vaccine.

The V call is TRBV18, the J call TRBJ1-5, with 7 bases lining up with TRBD1. Trimming cost V 2 bases and J 4 bases; bases outside gene matches: 11. Germline V gene data show CDR1 as KGHSH and CDR2 as LQKENI. This CDR3 spans 17 amino acids. Here the CDR3 DNA reads TGTGCCAGCTCACCAGTAAACTCGGGACAGCGAAATCAGCCCCAGCATTTT. Protein sequence: CASSPVNSGQRNQPQHF.

This clonotype was observed a few times. The chain carries TRBV7-2 and TRBJ2-5, with D maybe TRBD1 (5 bases). Germline V CDR1 and CDR2: SGHTA, FQGNSA. Deletions cut 2 bases from V and 1 base from J, with 8 bases between. CDR3 length equals 14 residues. The CDR3 loop is CASSLSRAQETQYF. CDR3 sequence (DNA): TGTGCCAGCAGCTTATCCAGGGCCCAAGAGACCCAGTACTTC.

The rearrangement uses TRBV7-9 and TRBJ1-1, with TRBD1 matching 11 bases. CDR1 and CDR2 from the germline V gene are SEHNR and FQNEAQ (reference sequence). The CDR3 has 16 residues. With V trimmed by 4 bases and J by 3 bases, 7 bases remained unmatched. The CDR3 protein is CASSWGTGGLYTEAFF. The DNA for the CDR3 is TGTGCCAGCAGCTGGGGGACAGGGGGTCTGTACACTGAAGCTTTCTTT. Full variable domain (rest looked up from reference TRBV7-9 and TRBJ1-1): DTGVSQNPRHKITKRGQNVTFRCDPISEHNRLYWYRQTLGQGPEFLTYFQNEAQLEKSRLLSDRFSAERPKGSFSTLEIQRTEQGDSAMYLCASSWGTGGLYTEAFFGQGTRLTVV.

The CDR3 region is CASSIVGLATGELFF. In DNA, the CDR3 is TGTGCCAGTAGTATAGTGGGACTAGCAACCGGGGAGCTGTTTTTT. J is TRBJ2-2 and V is TRBV19; 9 positions match TRBD2. The CDR3 totals 15 residues. Germline V gene sequence: CDR1 LNHDA, CDR2 SQIVND (reference sequence). With V trimmed by 1 base and J by 5 bases, 2 bases remained unmatched. Drawing the rest from reference TRBV19 and TRBJ2-2, the complete variable domain is DGGITQSPKYLFRKEGQNVTLSCEQNLNHDAMYWYRQDPGQGLRLIYYSQIVNDFQKGDIAEGYSVSREKKESFPLTVTSAQKNPTAFYLCASSIVGLATGELFFGEGSRLTVL.

This chain connects TRBV6-5 to TRBJ1-4, with D possibly matching TRBD1 (6 bases). The CDR3 is 12 amino acids. Germline CDR1 MNHEY, CDR2 SVGAGI. Trimming took off 5 bases at V and 13 bases at J, with 14 bases between the two ends. This CDR3 reads CASSAPQGALFF. The CDR3 nucleotides read TGTGCCAGCAGTGCTCCACAGGGTGCACTGTTTTTT.

The chain is built from TRBV20-1 and TRBJ2-7, with 8 bases matching TRBD1. J gave up 3 bases and V 2 bases, and 9 bases lay outside the gene matches. Germline V gene sequence: CDR1 DFQATT, CDR2 SNEGSKA (reference sequence). The CDR3 consists of 15 residues. In DNA form, the CDR3 reads TGCAGTGCTAGAAGACTGGGACAGGACTTCTACGAGCAGTACTTC. This sequence encodes CSARRLGQDFYEQYF.

The chain joins TRBV10-2 to TRBJ2-5; TRBD1 agrees at 8 bases. The CDR3 loop spans 13 amino acids. Trimming took 6 bases from V and 5 from J; bases not matched to a gene: 5. Germline V lookup: CDR1 WSHSY, CDR2 SAAADI. This CDR3 is CASRAGGVETQYF. In nucleotides, the CDR3 is TGCGCCAGCAGAGCAGGGGGCGTTGAGACCCAGTACTTC.

The chain joins TRBV5-1 to TRBJ1-1, with 7 bases that match TRBD1. Germline V gives CDR1 SGHRS, CDR2 YFSETQ. CDR3 length: 14 amino acids. V gave up 4 bases and J gave up 0 bases; unmatched junction bases: 3. CDR3 nucleotides: TGCGCCAGCAGCATACAGGGGCTGAACACTGAAGCTTTCTTT. Protein: CASSIQGLNTEAFF.

This clonotype was recorded a few times. The chain employs TRBV20-1 and TRBJ2-2; TRBD1 matches 7 bases. V shed 4 bases and J 0 bases; nucleotides not matched to a gene: 8. CDR1 is DFQATT, CDR2 SNEGSKA, per germline (reference sequence). The CDR3 sequence is 16 residues long. CDR3 in amino acids: CSAKPNRGPNTGELFF. The CDR3 bases are TGCAGTGCTAAACCAAACAGGGGCCCGAACACCGGGGAGCTGTTTTTT.

CDR3 coding DNA: TGTGCCAGCAGCTTAGCGGGACAGGTTAGCAATCAGCCCCAGCATTTT. Translated, it gives CASSLAGQVSNQPQHF. The chain is built from TRBV7-2 and TRBJ1-5; 8 bases fit TRBD1. The J segment lost 0 bases and the V segment lost 0 bases, leaving 1 base of the junction unmatched. Germline-derived CDR1 and CDR2 are SGHTA and FQGNSA. There are 16 residues in the CDR3.

The chain combines TRBV14 with TRBJ2-3; no firm D call. Germline V gene data show CDR1 as SGHDN and CDR2 as FVKESK. The CDR3 length is 13 residues. The V end lost 5 bases, the J end lost 4 bases, and 10 bases lay between the germline ends. CDR3 region: CASSYEYSDTQYF. CDR3 nucleotide sequence: TGTGCCAGCAGCTACGAGTATTCAGATACGCAGTATTTT.

V usage is TRBV10-3 and J usage is TRBJ2-3; possible D gene TRBD2, 6 bases. The CDR3 consists of 15 residues. Germline lookup yields CDR1 ENHRY and CDR2 SYGVKD. The V and J ends lost 5 bases and 0 bases respectively, with 12 bases between them. The CDR3 DNA reads as TGTGCCATCAGTTGGGGAGGCCCTAGCACAGATACGCAGTATTTT. It yields the protein CAISWGGPSTDTQYF.

This clonotype was counted a few times. The chain employs TRBV7-2 and TRBJ1-3; unclear D gene. The length of the CDR3 is 16 residues. The V gene lost 1 base and the J gene lost 0 bases, with 10 bases spanning the gap. Germline-derived CDR1 and CDR2 are SGHTA and FQGNSA. The CDR3 DNA follows: TGTGCCAGCAGCTTAGTCGGGCCCCGCTCTGGAAACACCATATATTTT. Amino acids: CASSLVGPRSGNTIYF.

The chain combines TRBV5-1 with TRBJ2-3, with D perhaps being TRBD1 or TRBD2 (6 bases each). This CDR3 region has 14 residues. From germline, CDR1 is SGHRS and CDR2 YFSETQ. CDR3 in DNA: TGCGCAAGCGGAGGGTTGGGGGGCCCAGATACGCAGTATTTT. Its protein product is CASGGLGGPDTQYF.

The chain joins TRBV24-1 to TRBJ2-5; TRBD2 agrees at 12 bases. The V and J ends lost 5 bases and 3 bases, in that order; junction bases with no gene match: 12. The CDR3 is 18 residues long. The germline CDR1 and CDR2 sequences are KGHDR and SFDVKD. The CDR3 region is CATSAFAGLAGAEETQYF. Written as DNA, the CDR3 is TGTGCCACCAGTGCCTTCGCGGGACTAGCGGGCGCGGAAGAGACCCAGTACTTC.